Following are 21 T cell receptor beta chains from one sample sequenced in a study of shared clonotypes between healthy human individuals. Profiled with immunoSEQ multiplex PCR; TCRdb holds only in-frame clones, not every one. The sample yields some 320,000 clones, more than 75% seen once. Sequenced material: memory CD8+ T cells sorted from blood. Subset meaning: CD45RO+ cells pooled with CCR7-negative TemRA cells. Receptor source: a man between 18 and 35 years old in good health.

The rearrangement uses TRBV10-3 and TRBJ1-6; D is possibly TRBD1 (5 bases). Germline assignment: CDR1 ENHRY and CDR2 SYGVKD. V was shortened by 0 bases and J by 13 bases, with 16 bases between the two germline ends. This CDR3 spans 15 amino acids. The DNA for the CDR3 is TGTGCCATCAGTGAGTCGAGGGACCCCAAGGCGCCCCTCCACTTT. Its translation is CAISESRDPKAPLHF.

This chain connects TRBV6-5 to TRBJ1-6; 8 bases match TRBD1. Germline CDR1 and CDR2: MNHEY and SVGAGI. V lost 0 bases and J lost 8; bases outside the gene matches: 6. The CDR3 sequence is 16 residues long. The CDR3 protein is CASSYSPGGAYSPLHF. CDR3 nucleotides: TGTGCCAGCAGTTACTCTCCAGGGGGCGCATATTCACCCCTCCACTTT.

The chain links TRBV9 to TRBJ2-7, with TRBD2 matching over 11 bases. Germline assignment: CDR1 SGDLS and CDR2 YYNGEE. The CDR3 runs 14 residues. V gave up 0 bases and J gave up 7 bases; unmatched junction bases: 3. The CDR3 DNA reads TGTGCCAGCAGCGTAGATCTAGCGGGAGGTGAGCAGTACTTC. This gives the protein CASSVDLAGGEQYF.

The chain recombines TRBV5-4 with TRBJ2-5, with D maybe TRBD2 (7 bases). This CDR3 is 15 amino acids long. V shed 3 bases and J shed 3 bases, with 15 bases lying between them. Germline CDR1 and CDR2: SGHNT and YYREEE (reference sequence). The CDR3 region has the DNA TGTGCCAGCAGCTCGGTCTCGGGGGGCGAAGAGACCCAGTACTTC. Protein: CASSSVSGGEETQYF.

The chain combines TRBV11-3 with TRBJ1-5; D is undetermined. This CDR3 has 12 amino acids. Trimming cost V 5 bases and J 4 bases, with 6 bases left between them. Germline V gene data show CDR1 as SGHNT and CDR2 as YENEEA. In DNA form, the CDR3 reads TGTGCCAGCAGCACACCGAATCAGCCCCAGCATTTT. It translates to CASSTPNQPQHF.

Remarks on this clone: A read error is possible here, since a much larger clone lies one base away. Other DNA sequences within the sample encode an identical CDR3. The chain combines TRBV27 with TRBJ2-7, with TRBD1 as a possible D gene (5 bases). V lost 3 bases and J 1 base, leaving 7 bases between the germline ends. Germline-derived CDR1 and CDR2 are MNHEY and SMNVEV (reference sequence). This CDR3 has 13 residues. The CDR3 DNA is TGTGCCAGCAGTTTGCAGGGATCCTACGAGCAGTACTTC. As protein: CASSLQGSYEQYF.

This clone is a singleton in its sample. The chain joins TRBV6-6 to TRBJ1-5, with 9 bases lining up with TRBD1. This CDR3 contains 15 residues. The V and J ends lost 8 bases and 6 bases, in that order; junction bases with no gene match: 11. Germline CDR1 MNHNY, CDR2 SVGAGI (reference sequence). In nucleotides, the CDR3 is TGTGCCAGCGGAGAACAGGGGGCGGTGAGTCAGCCCCAGCATTTT. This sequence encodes CASGEQGAVSQPQHF.

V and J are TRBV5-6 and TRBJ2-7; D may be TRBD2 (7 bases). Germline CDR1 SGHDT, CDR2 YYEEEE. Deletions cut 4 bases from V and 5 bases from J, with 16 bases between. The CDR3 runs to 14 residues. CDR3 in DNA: TGTGCCAGCAGCCGAAGCGGGACAATCCACGAGCAGTACTTC. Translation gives CASSRSGTIHEQYF.

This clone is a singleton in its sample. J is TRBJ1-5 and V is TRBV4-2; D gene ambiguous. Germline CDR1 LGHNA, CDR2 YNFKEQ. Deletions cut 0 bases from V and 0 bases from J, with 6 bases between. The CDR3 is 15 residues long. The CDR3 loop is CASSQEADSNQPQHF. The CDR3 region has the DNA TGTGCCAGCAGCCAAGAGGCCGATAGCAATCAGCCCCAGCATTTT.

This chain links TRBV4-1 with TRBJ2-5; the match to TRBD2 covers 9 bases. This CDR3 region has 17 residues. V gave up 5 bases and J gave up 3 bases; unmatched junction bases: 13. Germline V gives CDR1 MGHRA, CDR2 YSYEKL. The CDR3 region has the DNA TGCGCCAGCAGCAAGGGCCGGGCTAGCGGGGCCAAAGAGACCCAGTACTTC. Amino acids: CASSKGRASGAKETQYF.

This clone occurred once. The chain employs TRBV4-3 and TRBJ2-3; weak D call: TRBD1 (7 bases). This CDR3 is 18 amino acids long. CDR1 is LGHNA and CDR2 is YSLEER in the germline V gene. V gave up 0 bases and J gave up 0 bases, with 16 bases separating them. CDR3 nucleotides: TGCGCCAGCAGCCAAGAGGCGGGACAGCTTTCTAGCACAGATACGCAGTATTTT. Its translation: CASSQEAGQLSSTDTQYF.

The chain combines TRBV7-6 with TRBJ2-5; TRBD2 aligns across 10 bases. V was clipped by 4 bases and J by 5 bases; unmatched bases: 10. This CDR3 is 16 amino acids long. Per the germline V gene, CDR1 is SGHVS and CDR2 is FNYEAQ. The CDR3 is CASSSYLAGEGETQYF. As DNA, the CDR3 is TGTGCCAGCAGCTCCTACCTAGCGGGAGAGGGGGAGACCCAGTACTTC.

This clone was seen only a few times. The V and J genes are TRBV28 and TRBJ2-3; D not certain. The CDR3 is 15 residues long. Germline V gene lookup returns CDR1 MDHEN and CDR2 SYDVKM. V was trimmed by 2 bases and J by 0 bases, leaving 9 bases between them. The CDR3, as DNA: TGTGCCAGCAGTTTAGGCTCGGCTAGCACAGATACGCAGTATTTT. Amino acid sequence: CASSLGSASTDTQYF. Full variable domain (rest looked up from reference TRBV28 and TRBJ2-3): DVKVTQSSRYLVKRTGEKVFLECVQDMDHENMFWYRQDPGLGLRLIYFSYDVKMKEKGDIPEGYSVSREKKERFSLILESASTNQTSMYLCASSLGSASTDTQYFGPGTRLTVL.

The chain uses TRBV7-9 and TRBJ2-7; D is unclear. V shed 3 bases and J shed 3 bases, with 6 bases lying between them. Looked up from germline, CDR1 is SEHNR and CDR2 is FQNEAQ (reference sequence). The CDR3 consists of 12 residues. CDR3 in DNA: TGTGCCAGCAGCTTTACAGACTACGAGCAGTACTTC. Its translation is CASSFTDYEQYF.

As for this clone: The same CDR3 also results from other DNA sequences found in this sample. The CDR3 loop is CASSLAASSYNEQFF. DNA for the CDR3: TGTGCCAGCAGCTTAGCGGCGAGCTCCTACAATGAGCAGTTCTTC. This chain links TRBV7-9 with TRBJ2-1; no reliable D call. The CDR3 extends over 15 amino acids. Between the trimmed V and J ends, which lost 0 bases and 0 bases, there was a span of 6 bases. Looked up from germline, CDR1 is SEHNR and CDR2 is FQNEAQ (reference sequence).

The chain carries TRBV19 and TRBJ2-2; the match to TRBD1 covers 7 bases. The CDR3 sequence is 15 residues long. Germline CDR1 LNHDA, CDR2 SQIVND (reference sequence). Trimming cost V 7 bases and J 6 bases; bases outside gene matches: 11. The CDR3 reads CASTSIDRVSGELFF. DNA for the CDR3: TGTGCCAGTACCTCTATTGACAGGGTCTCCGGGGAGCTGTTTTTT.

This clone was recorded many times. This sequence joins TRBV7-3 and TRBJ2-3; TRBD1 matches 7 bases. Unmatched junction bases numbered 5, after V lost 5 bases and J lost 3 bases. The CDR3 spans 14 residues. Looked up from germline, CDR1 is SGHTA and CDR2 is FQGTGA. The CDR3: CASSTAGGTDTQYF. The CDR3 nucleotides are TGTGCCAGCAGCACTGCAGGGGGAACAGATACGCAGTATTTT.

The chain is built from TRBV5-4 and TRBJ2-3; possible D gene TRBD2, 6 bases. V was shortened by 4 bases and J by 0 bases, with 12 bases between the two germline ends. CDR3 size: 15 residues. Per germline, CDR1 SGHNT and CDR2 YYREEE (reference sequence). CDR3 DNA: TGTGCCAGCAGCCTCTTAGCGGCTAGCACAGATACGCAGTATTTT. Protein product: CASSLLAASTDTQYF.

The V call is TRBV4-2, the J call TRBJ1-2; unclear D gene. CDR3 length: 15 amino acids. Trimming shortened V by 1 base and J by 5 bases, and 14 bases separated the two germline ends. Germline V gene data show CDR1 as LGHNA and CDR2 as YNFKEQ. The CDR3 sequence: CASSQAASISYGYTF. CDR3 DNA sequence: TGTGCCAGCAGCCAAGCCGCCAGTATCTCATATGGCTACACCTTC.

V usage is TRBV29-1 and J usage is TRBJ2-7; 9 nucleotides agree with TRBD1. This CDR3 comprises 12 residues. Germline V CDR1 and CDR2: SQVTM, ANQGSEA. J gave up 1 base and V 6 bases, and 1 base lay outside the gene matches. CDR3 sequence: CSVQGASYEQYF. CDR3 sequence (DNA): TGCAGCGTACAGGGGGCATCCTACGAGCAGTACTTC.

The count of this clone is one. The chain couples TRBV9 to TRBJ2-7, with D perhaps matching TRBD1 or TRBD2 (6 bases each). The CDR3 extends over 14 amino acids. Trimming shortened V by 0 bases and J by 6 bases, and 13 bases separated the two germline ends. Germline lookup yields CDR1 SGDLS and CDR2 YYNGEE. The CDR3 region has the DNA TGTGCCAGCAGCGTAGAGGGAGGAGGGGGCGAGCAGTACTTC. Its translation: CASSVEGGGGEQYF.